Listed below are T cell receptor beta chains from one sample, sequenced in a study of control samples from healthy donors and cancer patients. Libraries were prepared by immunoSEQ multiplex PCR; TCRdb keeps only in-frame clonotypes and omits some of them. The profile shows tens of thousands of clones, about 85% of them singletons. The sequencing sample was made of blood. These receptors were taken from a woman in her forties or fifties in good health. Both conserved end residues are part of each CDR3. A D gene is named only where the DNA matches it firmly. Clone size is given for some rows only: seen once, a few or many times, or a class if the clone is expanded.

d_call: .; j_call: TRBJ2-5; clone_size: .; v_call: TRBV11-3; cdr3_nt: TGTGCCAGCAGCTTGGTGCGACGGGTGGAGACCCAGTACTTC; cdr3_aa: CASSLVRRVETQYF
d_call: TRBD2; j_call: TRBJ2-3; clone_size: once; v_call: TRBV27; cdr3_nt: TGTGCCAGCAGTTTCGAGGGAGGGCCCACAGATACGCAGTATTTT; cdr3_aa: CASSFEGGPTDTQYF
d_call: TRBD1; j_call: TRBJ1-4; clone_size: .; v_call: TRBV5-4; cdr3_nt: TGTGCCAGCAGCACCGACAGGGGCGGCGAAAAACTGTTTTTT; cdr3_aa: CASSTDRGGEKLFF
d_call: TRBD1; j_call: TRBJ2-3; clone_size: .; v_call: TRBV5-5; cdr3_nt: TGTGCCAGCAGCTTGGCACTGGGACAGGGAGAAGATACGCAGTATTTT; cdr3_aa: CASSLALGQGEDTQYF
d_call: .; j_call: TRBJ2-7; clone_size: .; v_call: TRBV9; cdr3_nt: TGTGCCAGCAGCGTAGATACAGGCCCCTACGAGCAGTACTTC; cdr3_aa: CASSVDTGPYEQYF
d_call: .; j_call: TRBJ1-1; clone_size: .; v_call: TRBV5-1; cdr3_nt: TGCGCCAGCAGCGCGACAGTGAACACTGAAGCTTTCTTT; cdr3_aa: CASSATVNTEAFF
d_call: .; j_call: TRBJ2-3; clone_size: .; v_call: TRBV5-1; cdr3_nt: TGCGCCAGCAGCTTGGCTTTTACAGATACGCAGTATTTT; cdr3_aa: CASSLAFTDTQYF
d_call: TRBD2; j_call: TRBJ2-4; clone_size: .; v_call: TRBV5-5; cdr3_nt: TGTGCCAGCAGCTCTACCTGGACTAGCGGAAGCATTCAGTACTTC; cdr3_aa: CASSSTWTSGSIQYF
d_call: .; j_call: TRBJ2-7; clone_size: .; v_call: TRBV7-2; cdr3_nt: TGTGCCAGCAGCTTAGCGCCAGGCAGGAGCTCCTACGAGCAGTACTTC; cdr3_aa: CASSLAPGRSSYEQYF
d_call: .; j_call: TRBJ2-5; clone_size: .; v_call: TRBV7-9; cdr3_nt: TGTGCCAGCCTAGGGAGCCAAGAGACCCAGTACTTC; cdr3_aa: CASLGSQETQYF
d_call: TRBD1; j_call: TRBJ2-1; clone_size: .; v_call: TRBV6-2/TRBV6-3; cdr3_nt: TGTGCCAGCAGTCTCCCTCCGGGACAGGCGCTTACAAGGCAGTTCTTC; cdr3_aa: CASSLPPGQALTRQFF
d_call: .; j_call: TRBJ1-2; clone_size: .; v_call: TRBV4-3; cdr3_nt: TGCGCCAGCAGCTCGTACCCAGGGGAGGGTGGCTACACCTTC; cdr3_aa: CASSSYPGEGGYTF
d_call: .; j_call: TRBJ1-1; clone_size: .; v_call: TRBV7-8; cdr3_nt: TGTGCCAGCAGCTTAGCGGCCAGAGTGGAACACACTGAAGCTTTCTTT; cdr3_aa: CASSLAARVEHTEAFF
d_call: TRBD1; j_call: TRBJ1-4; clone_size: .; v_call: TRBV11-2; cdr3_nt: TGTGCCAGCAGCTTAGTAAGGGGGCTTAATGAAAAACTGTTTTTT; cdr3_aa: CASSLVRGLNEKLFF
d_call: .; j_call: TRBJ2-1; clone_size: .; v_call: TRBV29-1; cdr3_nt: TGCAGCGTTGGATCCGGGACCAAGCAGTTCTTC; cdr3_aa: CSVGSGTKQFF
d_call: TRBD1; j_call: TRBJ2-2; clone_size: .; v_call: TRBV6-2/TRBV6-3; cdr3_nt: TGTGCCAGCAGTTACAGCCACAGGGGGCCCGGGGAGCTGTTTTTT; cdr3_aa: CASSYSHRGPGELFF
d_call: .; j_call: TRBJ1-2; clone_size: .; v_call: TRBV25-1; cdr3_nt: TGTGCCAGCAGTGCAGGGGCCCGGGGCTACACCTTC; cdr3_aa: CASSAGARGYTF
d_call: TRBD2; j_call: TRBJ2-1; clone_size: .; v_call: TRBV11-1; cdr3_nt: TGTGCCAGCAGCTCTAGCGGGAGGGCCTATGAGCAGTTCTTC; cdr3_aa: CASSSSGRAYEQFF
d_call: .; j_call: TRBJ1-1; clone_size: .; v_call: TRBV18; cdr3_nt: TGTGCCAGCTCACTTTTGGGAGGGGACGACACTGAAGCTTTCTTT; cdr3_aa: CASSLLGGDDTEAFF
d_call: TRBD1; j_call: TRBJ2-5; clone_size: .; v_call: TRBV4-3; cdr3_nt: TGCGCCAGCAGCTCCGGGACAGGCCTTAAAGAGACCCAGTACTTC; cdr3_aa: CASSSGTGLKETQYF